The rows below give T cell receptor beta chains drawn from one sample of a study of PD-L1 blockade in urothelial cancer. Here immunoSEQ multiplex PCR was the method, and the copy in TCRdb shows in-frame clones only, minus some. Here the sample spans 90,000 to 120,000 clones, approximately 85% being singletons. The sample consisted of PBMCs, taken around atezolizumab (anti-PD-L1) treatment. These receptors were taken from a man aged 45-65 years with urothelial cancer. Each CDR3 is given with its conserved first and last residue. The D gene is left open where the match is weak. Rows may omit the clone size; those that give it use once, few, many or a size class.

few TRBJ1-5 TRBV28 - TGTGCCAGCAGTTTATACAGGCGGGGAAGCAATCAGCCCCAGCATTTT CASSLYRRGSNQPQHF
- TRBJ2-7 TRBV7-9 - TGTGCCAGCAGCACAGACAGATCCTCCTACGAGCAGTACTTC CASSTDRSSYEQYF
- TRBJ1-4 TRBV6-4 - TGTGCCAGCAGTGACTTCAACGGACAGCTTTGGCAGTTGTGGTCGAATGAAAAACTGTTTTTT CASSDFNGQLWQLWSNEKLFF
- TRBJ2-2 TRBV2 TRBD1 TGTGCCAGCAGGGACAGGGGGTGGTCCACCGGGGAGCTGTTTTTT CASRDRGWSTGELFF
- TRBJ1-1 TRBV18 - TGTGCCAGCTCACCATGGACAGATAACACTGAAGCTTTCTTT CASSPWTDNTEAFF
- TRBJ2-3 TRBV21-1 - TGTGCCAGCAGCGTACGACAGCATAGCACAGATACGCAGTATTTT CASSVRQHSTDTQYF
- TRBJ2-7 TRBV9 TRBD2 TGTGCCAGCAGCGTGACTAGCGGGGTCTACGAGCAGTACTTC CASSVTSGVYEQYF
- TRBJ2-7 TRBV18 - TGTGCCAGCTCACCACCCGGCCGGGCAGGGCCCTACGAGCAGTACTTC CASSPPGRAGPYEQYF
- TRBJ2-5 TRBV19 TRBD2 TGTGCCAGTAGTTCCGGACTAGCGGGAGGGCCTTTTGAGACCCAGTACTTC CASSSGLAGGPFETQYF
- TRBJ1-4 TRBV7-9 TRBD1 TGTGCCAGCAGTTCCGCAGGGGGTGGTGAAAAACTGTTTTTT CASSSAGGGEKLFF
- TRBJ2-1 TRBV11-2 - TGTGCCAGCAGCGGAATTCTAGGCCACCCGGGTGAGCAGTTCTTC CASSGILGHPGEQFF
- TRBJ2-7 TRBV27 TRBD2 TGTGCCAGCAGTTTATCGAACGGGCGCGGGAGAGGCTCCTACGAGCAGTACTTC CASSLSNGRGRGSYEQYF
once TRBJ1-2 TRBV28 - TGTGCCAGCAGACTACTGTTAGGCTACACCTTC CASRLLLGYTF
- TRBJ2-7 TRBV5-6 - TGTGCCAGCGGGCCCACAGGAGCCAAGGACTACGAGCAGTACTTC CASGPTGAKDYEQYF
- TRBJ2-4 TRBV4-2 - TGTGCCAGCAGCCAAGATCTCGGCGGTAGGAGAGACATTCAGTACTTC CASSQDLGGRRDIQYF
- TRBJ2-3 TRBV21-1 - TGTGCCAGCAGCACCTCTAGCGGCACAGATACGCAGTATTTT CASSTSSGTDTQYF
- TRBJ1-1 TRBV18 - TGTGCCAGCTCACTTGGGTTGCAGGGTCGGACTGAAGCTTTCTTT CASSLGLQGRTEAFF
- TRBJ2-7 TRBV27 TRBD1 TGTGCCAGCGAACCATCCGGGACAGGTCGGTTCGAGCAGTACTTC CASEPSGTGRFEQYF
- TRBJ2-5 TRBV7-9 - TGTGCCAGCAGCCTACCGTACCGGGGGAGTACTGAGACCCAGTACTTC CASSLPYRGSTETQYF
- TRBJ2-1 TRBV10-2 TRBD2 TGCGCCAGCAGTGAGACTAGCGGAGTGTTGGATGAGCAGTTCTTC CASSETSGVLDEQFF
- TRBJ1-1 TRBV7-8 - TGTGCCAGCAGCTTAGCGTATCAGGGGCCTAACACTGAAGCTTTCTTT CASSLAYQGPNTEAFF
once TRBJ1-3 TRBV11-3 TRBD1 TGTGCCAGCAGCTTTGGGGGACAGAACTCTGGAAACACCATATATTTT CASSFGGQNSGNTIYF
- TRBJ2-2 TRBV15 TRBD2 TGTGCCACCAGGGAGACGATAGCGGGAGTCTTCACCGGGGAGCTGTTTTTT CATRETIAGVFTGELFF
once TRBJ1-1 TRBV15 - TGTGCCACCAGCAGCATCCAGGGGCGGAACACTGAAGCTTTCTTT CATSSIQGRNTEAFF
- TRBJ2-2 TRBV5-1 TRBD2 TGCGCCAGCAGCCAGGCTATAGCGGGAGCGGGCACCGGGGAGCTGTTTTTT CASSQAIAGAGTGELFF
- TRBJ2-3 TRBV6-5 - TGTGCCAGCAGTCGGAGGGCCGGCACAGATACGCAGTATTTT CASSRRAGTDTQYF
- TRBJ1-1 TRBV5-6 - TGTGCCAGCAGTAGAGGGTACAAGGCCACTGAAGCTTTCTTT CASSRGYKATEAFF
- TRBJ2-7 TRBV2 - TGTGCCAGCAGTGCCCCGGCACAGGGCTACGAGCAGTACTTC CASSAPAQGYEQYF
- TRBJ1-5 TRBV15 - TGTGCCACCAGCAGAGTGCGATCTTTACGACAGAATCAGCCCCAGCATTTT CATSRVRSLRQNQPQHF
- TRBJ2-7 TRBV4-1 TRBD2 TGCGCCAGCAGCCAAGAACTTAGCGGGAGGGCCTACGAGCAGTACTTC CASSQELSGRAYEQYF
- TRBJ2-1 TRBV18 - TGTGCCAGCTCACCACCGGGCCCCCAGAACAATGAGCAGTTCTTC CASSPPGPQNNEQFF
- TRBJ1-2 TRBV6-6 TRBD1 TGTGCCAGCAGTTTGGGACAGGGTGACTATGGCTACACCTTC CASSLGQGDYGYTF
many TRBJ1-5 TRBV19 TRBD1 TGTGCCAGTACAAGGGGGCCTGATAGCAATCAGCCCCAGCATTTT CASTRGPDSNQPQHF
- TRBJ1-5 TRBV19 TRBD1 TGTGCCAGTAGTCACGACTCAGGGGGCGTAGGGCTCAATCAGCCCCAGCATTTT CASSHDSGGVGLNQPQHF
- TRBJ2-1 TRBV2 - TGTGCCAGTTTGGCTAGGTTCGGTGAGCAGTTCTTC CASLARFGEQFF
- TRBJ2-1 TRBV6-1 TRBD2 TGTGCCAGCAGTGAAACGGCTAGCGGGCCCCTAAGCGAGCAGTTCTTC CASSETASGPLSEQFF
- TRBJ2-7 TRBV30 TRBD2 TGTGCCTGGAGAGCTCGATTGGGACTAGCGGGGGGTTACTCCTTCTACGAGCAGTACTTC CAWRARLGLAGGYSFYEQYF
- TRBJ1-1 TRBV10-3 - TGTGCCACCGAGTCCGACACAACCAGTAACACTGAAGCTTTCTTT CATESDTTSNTEAFF
- TRBJ2-3 TRBV6-5 - TGTGCCAGCAGGTCAGGTTCCGACACGCAGTATTTT CASRSGSDTQYF
once TRBJ2-7 TRBV15 TRBD1 TGTGCCACCAGCGGAGGACAGGGAAACGAGCAGTACTTC CATSGGQGNEQYF
- TRBJ2-2 TRBV11-2 - TGTGCCAGCAGCTTAGAGCGGATGAACACCGGGGAGCTGTTTTTT CASSLERMNTGELFF
- TRBJ2-5 TRBV5-6 TRBD1 TGTGCCAGCAGCATCAAACCGGGACAGGGTATGCTAGAGACCCAGTACTTC CASSIKPGQGMLETQYF
- TRBJ2-7 TRBV6-5 TRBD2 TGTGCCAGCAGTTACCGGCGGGAGGGCCGCTACGAGCAGTACTTC CASSYRREGRYEQYF
- TRBJ2-1 TRBV25-1 TRBD1 TGTGCCAGCAGTGAATCCAACAGGGGGAATGAGCAGTTCTTC CASSESNRGNEQFF